These 22 T cell receptor beta chains were all obtained from the same sample, sequenced in a study of vaccination effects on CD4 cells after COVID-19. These receptors are not linked to any known antigen. The protocol was immunoSEQ multiplex PCR, while the TCRdb copy is restricted to in-frame clones and leaves out a portion. The table includes some 47,000 clones, 60% to 75% detected once. Cells that had been cultured for 10 days were the source of isolated CD4+ T cells. Each participant received a vaccine that was either BNT162b2 or mRNA-1273, given as two doses. The specimen was CD4+ T cells from PBMCs cultured without peptide, collected after COVID-19 vaccination. All receptors derive from a human donor who received a COVID-19 vaccine.

The V call is TRBV12-5, the J call TRBJ1-1; D gene unclear. Germline V gene data show CDR1 as LGHNT and CDR2 as FRNRAP. V was trimmed by 5 bases and J by 3 bases, leaving 19 bases between them. The CDR3 extends over 16 amino acids. The CDR3 nucleotides are TGTGCTAGTGGTGCATGGCCCTCCTTGCGGGACACTGAAGCTTTCTTT. It yields the protein CASGAWPSLRDTEAFF.

This chain's CDR3 is CASSYSRVSQGYTF. Here the CDR3 DNA reads TGTGCCAGCAGTTACTCGAGAGTGTCCCAAGGCTACACCTTC. The chain employs TRBV6-5 and TRBJ1-2, with D hard to call. This CDR3 has 14 residues. Germline V gene sequence: CDR1 MNHEY, CDR2 SVGAGI. V dropped 0 bases and J dropped 8 bases, with 13 bases sitting between them.

The rearrangement links TRBV19 to TRBJ2-7; tentative D call: TRBD1 (6 bases). The V end lost 6 bases, the J end lost 2 bases, and 14 bases lay between the germline ends. The CDR3 runs to 14 residues. Germline CDR1 and CDR2: LNHDA and SQIVND (reference sequence). This chain's CDR3 is CASRSLGGTYEQYF. In DNA form, the CDR3 reads TGTGCCAGTAGAAGCTTAGGGGGTACCTACGAGCAGTACTTC.

The J gene is TRBJ2-7, the V gene TRBV6-2 or TRBV6-3; 10 positions agree with TRBD2. The germline V gene encodes CDR1 MNHEY and CDR2 SVGEGT. CDR3 size: 14 residues. V shed 6 bases and J 2 bases; nucleotides not matched to a gene: 4. The CDR3 DNA is TGTGCCAGCAGCCGACTAGCGGGCACCTACGAGCAGTACTTC. This sequence encodes CASSRLAGTYEQYF.

This clone has just a few counts. This chain connects TRBV5-1 to TRBJ1-2, with TRBD1 matching over 7 bases. This CDR3 has 16 residues. V lost 5 bases to trimming and J lost 2 bases; unmatched junction nucleotides: 12. Germline V gives CDR1 SGHRS, CDR2 YFSETQ. CDR3 DNA: TGCGCCAGCAGTAGCTCCGGGACAGATTTAAACTATGGCTACACCTTC. Residues: CASSSSGTDLNYGYTF.

The V call is TRBV6-5, the J call TRBJ1-2, with 7 bases aligning to TRBD1. The CDR3 is 12 amino acids. Germline V gene data show CDR1 as MNHEY and CDR2 as SVGAGI. The V and J ends lost 5 bases and 6 bases, in that order; junction bases with no gene match: 3. DNA for the CDR3: TGTGCCAGCAGTCTAGGGACAGATGGCTACACCTTC. Translated, it gives CASSLGTDGYTF.

V and J are TRBV5-4 and TRBJ1-2; 9 bases agree with TRBD1. This CDR3 is 15 amino acids long. Trimming cost V 4 bases and J 3 bases; bases outside gene matches: 7. CDR1 and CDR2 from the germline V gene are SGHNT and YYREEE (reference sequence). In DNA, the CDR3 is TGTGCCAGCAGCCTAGGGGGACAGGGAGACTATGGCTACACCTTC. Encoded protein: CASSLGGQGDYGYTF.

The table lists this clone with a few counts. The same CDR3 also results from other DNA sequences found in this sample. The chain joins TRBV18 to TRBJ2-2; 9 nucleotides match TRBD1. The V gene end was trimmed by 3 bases and the J gene end by 2 bases; junction bases not matched to a gene: 4. The CDR3 has 16 residues. CDR1 KGHSH and CDR2 LQKENI come from the germline V gene. CDR3 amino acids: CASSPPTGGNTGELFF. CDR3 in DNA: TGTGCCAGCTCACCTCCGACAGGGGGTAACACCGGGGAGCTGTTTTTT. Based on the CDR3 plus reference TRBV18 and TRBJ2-2, the full variable domain is NAGVMQNPRHLVRRRGQEARLRCSPMKGHSHVYWYRQLPEEGLKFMVYLQKENIIDESGMPKERFSAEFPKEGPSILRIQQVVRGDSAAYFCASSPPTGGNTGELFFGEGSRLTVL.

V usage is TRBV3-1 (or the pseudogene TRBV3-2) and J usage is TRBJ2-6; D is unresolved. Per germline, CDR1 LGHDT and CDR2 YNNKEL (reference sequence). Deletions cut 1 base from V and 0 bases from J, with 13 bases between. The CDR3 consists of 18 residues. CDR3: CASSQVGEWTSGANVLTF. The CDR3 nucleotides read TGTGCCAGCAGCCAAGTTGGCGAGTGGACCTCTGGGGCCAACGTCCTGACTTTC.

V and J are TRBV2 and TRBJ1-5; D unclear. The germline V and J ends were trimmed by 0 bases and 2 bases, with 5 bases remaining between them. Germline lookup yields CDR1 SNHLY and CDR2 FYNNEI. The CDR3 runs to 14 residues. This CDR3 is CASSEARGNQPQHF. In nucleotides, the CDR3 is TGTGCCAGCAGTGAAGCGAGGGGCAATCAGCCCCAGCATTTT.

J is TRBJ1-4 and V is TRBV6-5; D remains unclear. V dropped 11 bases and J dropped 4 bases, with 8 bases sitting between them. This CDR3 region has 11 residues. CDR1 and CDR2 (germline): MNHEY, SVGAGI. CDR3: CAGRNNEKLFF. The CDR3 DNA reads TGTGCCGGAAGGAATAATGAAAAACTGTTTTTT.

This chain links TRBV2 with TRBJ1-5, with D maybe TRBD1 (5 bases). V shed 1 base and J shed 8 bases, with 21 bases lying between them. The CDR3 runs 17 residues. CDR1 and CDR2 from the germline V gene are SNHLY and FYNNEI. The CDR3 loop is CASSEESGLSSEEPQHF. The CDR3 region has the DNA TGTGCCAGCAGTGAAGAATCGGGGCTTTCTTCAGAGGAGCCCCAGCATTTT.

V and J are TRBV11-3 and TRBJ2-2, with 7 bases aligning to TRBD1. Germline-derived CDR1 and CDR2 are SGHNT and YENEEA. The CDR3 totals 15 residues. After removal of 5 bases from V and 0 bases from J, the junction contained 3 bases not matched to a gene. Here the CDR3 DNA reads TGTGCCAGCAGCGCGACAGGGTCGAACACCGGGGAGCTGTTTTTT. It encodes CASSATGSNTGELFF.

This clone was recorded once. V and J are TRBV24-1 and TRBJ2-5, with D perhaps assigned TRBD1 or TRBD2 (5 bases each). This CDR3 is built from 12 residues. V was clipped by 9 bases and J by 2 bases, with 9 bases between them. Germline CDR1 KGHDR, CDR2 SFDVKD. Here the CDR3 reads CATEGPQETQYF. The CDR3 DNA follows: TGTGCCACCGAGGGACCACAAGAGACCCAGTACTTC.

The chain recombines TRBV6-1 with TRBJ2-3; D might be TRBD1 (5 bases). Deletions cut 0 bases from V and 3 bases from J, with 13 bases between. This CDR3 spans 16 amino acids. In germline, CDR1 is MNHNS, CDR2 SASEGT. The CDR3, as DNA: TGTGCCAGCAGTGAAGCTCCAGGGAAGGTGACAGATACGCAGTATTTT. Translated, it gives CASSEAPGKVTDTQYF.

The chain links TRBV11-2 to TRBJ1-1; D is unclear. The V end was cut by 4 bases, the J end by 1 base, with 10 bases between. The germline V gene encodes CDR1 SGHAT and CDR2 FQNNGV. The CDR3 has 14 residues. The CDR3 DNA is TGTGCCAGCAGCTCGCCTCGCAGGAACACTGAAGCTTTCTTT. Translating it yields CASSSPRRNTEAFF.

The chain has TRBV7-9 and TRBJ1-5; 8 bases are a match to TRBD1. With 6 bases clipped from V and 7 bases from J, the junction kept 11 bases outside the gene matches. This CDR3 has 15 residues. In germline, CDR1 is SEHNR, CDR2 FQNEAQ (reference sequence). CDR3 residues: CASSPTGDVFQPQHF. In nucleotides, the CDR3 is TGTGCCAGCAGTCCGACAGGGGATGTGTTCCAGCCCCAGCATTTT.

The chain has TRBV6-4 and TRBJ2-3; 7 bases map to TRBD2. The germline V gene has CDR1 MRHNA and CDR2 SNTAGT. J lost 4 bases, V lost 4 bases, and 5 bases had no gene match. CDR3 length: 14 residues. The CDR3 reads CASSVSLAADTQYF. The CDR3, as DNA: TGTGCCAGCAGTGTTTCGCTAGCGGCAGATACGCAGTATTTT.

In this sample, this clone turned up once. The V and J genes are TRBV5-4 and TRBJ2-1; 7 bases fit TRBD2. This CDR3 contains 15 residues. The germline gives CDR1 SGHNT, CDR2 YYREEE (reference sequence). V trimming: 1 base; J trimming: 3 bases; junction bases outside the gene matches: 4. The DNA of the CDR3 is TGTGCCAGCAGCTTGATAAGCGGGATCTACAATGAGCAGTTCTTC. Its protein product is CASSLISGIYNEQFF.

J is TRBJ1-1 and V is TRBV2; the D is unclear. V lost 5 bases and J 10 bases, leaving 17 bases between the germline ends. In germline, CDR1 is SNHLY, CDR2 FYNNEI. This CDR3 region has 13 residues. CDR3 nucleotides: TGTGCCAGCAGTCGGACTCTCTGGGATGGAGCTTTCTTT. This encodes CASSRTLWDGAFF.

The CDR3 is CASSVAGGDGANVLTF. CDR3 coding DNA: TGTGCCAGCAGCGTAGCAGGGGGGGATGGGGCCAACGTCCTGACTTTC. The chain has TRBV9 and TRBJ2-6, with D tentatively TRBD1 or TRBD2 (7 bases each). The CDR3 sequence is 16 residues long. Germline V gene lookup returns CDR1 SGDLS and CDR2 YYNGEE. Deletions cut 0 bases from V and 3 bases from J, with 10 bases between.

The chain couples TRBV15 to TRBJ1-2, with D unclear. The CDR3 contains 13 residues. Trimming removed 1 base from V and 4 bases from J, with 7 bases in between. Per the germline V gene, CDR1 is LNHNV and CDR2 is YYDKDF (reference sequence). The CDR3, as DNA: TGTGCCACCAGCAGAGCAAGCGCCTATGGCTACACCTTC. This encodes CATSRASAYGYTF.